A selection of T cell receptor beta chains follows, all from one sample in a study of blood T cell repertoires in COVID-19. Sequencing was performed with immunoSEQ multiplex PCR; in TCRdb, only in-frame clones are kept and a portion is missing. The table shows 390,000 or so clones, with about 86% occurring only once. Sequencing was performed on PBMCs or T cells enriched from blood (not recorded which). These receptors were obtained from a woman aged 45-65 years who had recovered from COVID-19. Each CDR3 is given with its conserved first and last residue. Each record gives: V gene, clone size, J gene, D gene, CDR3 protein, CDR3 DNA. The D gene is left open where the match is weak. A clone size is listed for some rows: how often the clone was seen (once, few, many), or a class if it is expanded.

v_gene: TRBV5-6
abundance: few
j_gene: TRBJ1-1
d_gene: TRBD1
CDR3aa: CASRPGQHTEAFF
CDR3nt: TGTGCCAGCAGACCGGGACAGCACACTGAAGCTTTCTTT

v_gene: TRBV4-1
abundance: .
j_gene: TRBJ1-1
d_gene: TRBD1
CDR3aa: CASSQDSPGQGGTEAFF
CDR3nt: TGCGCCAGCAGCCAAGATTCACCGGGACAGGGTGGCACTGAAGCTTTCTTT

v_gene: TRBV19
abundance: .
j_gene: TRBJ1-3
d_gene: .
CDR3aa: CASSVERGNGNTIYF
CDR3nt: TGTGCCAGTAGTGTGGAGCGGGGGAATGGAAACACCATATATTTT

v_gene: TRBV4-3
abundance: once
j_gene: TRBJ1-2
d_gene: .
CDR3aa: CASSQYQGQIPYGYTF
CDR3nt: TGCGCCAGCAGCCAATACCAGGGCCAAATCCCCTATGGCTACACCTTC

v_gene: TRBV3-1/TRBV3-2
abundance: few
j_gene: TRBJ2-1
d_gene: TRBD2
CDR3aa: CASSRGLAGSWEQFF
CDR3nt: TGTGCCAGCAGCAGGGGACTAGCGGGGTCGTGGGAGCAGTTCTTC

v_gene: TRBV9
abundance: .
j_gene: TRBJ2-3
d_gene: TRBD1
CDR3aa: CASSARDRGSTDTQYF
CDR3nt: TGTGCCAGCAGCGCCCGGGACAGGGGGTCCACAGATACGCAGTATTTT

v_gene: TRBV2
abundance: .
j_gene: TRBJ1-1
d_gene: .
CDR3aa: CASSDRNVQRKEAFF
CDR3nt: TGTGCCAGCAGTGACAGGAACGTCCAAAGAAAAGAGGCTTTCTTT

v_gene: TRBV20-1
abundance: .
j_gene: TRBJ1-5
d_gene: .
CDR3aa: CSASKTADQPQHF
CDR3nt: TGCAGTGCTAGTAAAACAGCCGATCAGCCCCAGCATTTT

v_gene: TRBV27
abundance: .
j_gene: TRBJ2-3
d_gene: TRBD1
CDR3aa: CASSTRTGVGAGLSDTQYF
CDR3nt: TGTGCCAGCAGTACAAGGACAGGGGTTGGAGCGGGGCTGTCAGATACGCAGTATTTT

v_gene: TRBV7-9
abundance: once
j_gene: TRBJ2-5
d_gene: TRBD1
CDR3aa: CASSFTGAVQETQYF
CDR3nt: TGTGCCAGCAGCTTCACAGGGGCAGTCCAAGAGACCCAGTACTTC

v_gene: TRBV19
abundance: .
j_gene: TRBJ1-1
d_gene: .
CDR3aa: CASSIQGWNTEAFF
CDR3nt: TGTGCCAGTAGTATACAGGGGTGGAACACTGAAGCTTTCTTT

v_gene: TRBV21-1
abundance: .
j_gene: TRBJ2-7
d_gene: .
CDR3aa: CASTWGSVPGHSYEQYF
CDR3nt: TGTGCCAGCACCTGGGGCTCGGTCCCCGGGCACTCCTACGAGCAGTACTTC

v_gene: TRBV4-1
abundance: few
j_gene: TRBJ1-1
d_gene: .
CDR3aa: CASSPSSEVLAFF
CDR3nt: TGCGCCAGCAGCCCCTCCTCTGAGGTATTGGCTTTCTTT

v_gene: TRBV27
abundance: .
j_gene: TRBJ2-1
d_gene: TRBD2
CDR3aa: CASSSPGAGGLRNEQFF
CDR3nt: TGTGCCAGCAGCTCGCCTGGGGCGGGGGGGCTCCGCAATGAGCAGTTCTTC

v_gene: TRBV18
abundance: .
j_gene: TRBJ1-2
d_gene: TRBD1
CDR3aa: CASSPNGKTGGSYGYTF
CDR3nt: TGTGCCAGCTCCCCGAACGGGAAGACAGGGGGCAGCTATGGCTACACCTTC

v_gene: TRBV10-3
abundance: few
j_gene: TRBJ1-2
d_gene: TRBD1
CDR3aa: CAIADREGGDYGYTF
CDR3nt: TGTGCCATCGCAGACAGGGAAGGGGGCGACTATGGCTACACCTTC

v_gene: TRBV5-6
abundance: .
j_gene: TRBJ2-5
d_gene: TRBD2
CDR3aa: CASSLTSAQTQYF
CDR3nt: TGTGCCAGCAGCTTAACTAGCGCACAGACCCAGTACTTC

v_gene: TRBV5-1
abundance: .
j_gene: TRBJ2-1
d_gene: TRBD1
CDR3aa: CASSSGPGTGSILSYNEQFF
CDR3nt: TGCGCCAGCAGTTCTGGACCCGGGACAGGGAGTATATTATCCTACAATGAGCAGTTCTTC

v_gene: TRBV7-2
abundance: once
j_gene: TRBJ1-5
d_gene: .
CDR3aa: CASSLVGADQPQHF
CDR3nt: TGTGCCAGCAGCTTAGTAGGGGCTGATCAGCCCCAGCATTTT

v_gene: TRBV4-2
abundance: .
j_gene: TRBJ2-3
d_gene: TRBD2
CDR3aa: CASSQDPLTSGESDTQYF
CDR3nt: TGTGCCAGCAGCCAAGATCCTTTAACTAGCGGGGAATCAGATACGCAGTATTTT

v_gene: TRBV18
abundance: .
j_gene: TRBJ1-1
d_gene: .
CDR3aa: CASSPAVRGSTEAFF
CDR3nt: TGTGCCAGCTCACCAGCGGTGCGGGGCAGCACTGAAGCTTTCTTT

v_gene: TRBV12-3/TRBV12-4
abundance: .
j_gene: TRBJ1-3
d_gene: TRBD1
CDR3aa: CASRQQGEDTIYF
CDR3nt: TGTGCCAGCAGACAACAGGGGGAGGACACCATATATTTT

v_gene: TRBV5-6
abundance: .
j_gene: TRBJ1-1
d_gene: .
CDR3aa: CASSPVEGSIRNTEAFF
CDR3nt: TGTGCCAGCAGCCCGGTAGAGGGATCGATACGAAACACTGAAGCTTTCTTT

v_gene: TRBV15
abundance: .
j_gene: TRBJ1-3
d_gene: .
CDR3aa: CATSRDRGFSGNTIYF
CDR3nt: TGTGCCACCAGCAGAGATAGGGGGTTCTCTGGAAACACCATATATTTT

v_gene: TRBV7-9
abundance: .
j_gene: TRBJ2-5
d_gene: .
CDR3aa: CASTGRGRSGYQETQYF
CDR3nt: TGTGCCAGCACCGGGAGAGGTCGATCGGGGTACCAAGAGACCCAGTACTTC

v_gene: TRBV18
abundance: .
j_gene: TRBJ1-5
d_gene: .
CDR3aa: CASSNQGSNQPQHF
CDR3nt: TGTGCCAGCTCAAATCAGGGAAGCAATCAGCCCCAGCATTTT

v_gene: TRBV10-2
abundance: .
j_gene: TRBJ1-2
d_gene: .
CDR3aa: CASSESDSYYGYTF
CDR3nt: TGCGCCAGCAGTGAGAGCGACAGCTACTATGGCTACACCTTC

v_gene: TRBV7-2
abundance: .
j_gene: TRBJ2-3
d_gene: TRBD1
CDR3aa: CASSLRQGSTDTQYF
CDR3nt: TGTGCCAGCAGCTTACGACAGGGAAGCACAGATACGCAGTATTTT

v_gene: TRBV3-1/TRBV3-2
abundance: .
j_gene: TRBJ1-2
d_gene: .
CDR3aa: CASSQEEGRDGGYTF
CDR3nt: TGTGCCAGCAGCCAAGAGGAAGGACGGGATGGTGGCTACACCTTC

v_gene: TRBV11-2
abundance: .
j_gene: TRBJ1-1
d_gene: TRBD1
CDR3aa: CASSMWGQGGEAFF
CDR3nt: TGTGCCAGCAGCATGTGGGGACAGGGGGGAGAAGCTTTCTTT

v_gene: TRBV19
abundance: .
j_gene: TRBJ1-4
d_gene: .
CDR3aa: CASSITITNEKLFF
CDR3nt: TGTGCCAGTAGTATTACTATAACTAATGAAAAACTGTTTTTT

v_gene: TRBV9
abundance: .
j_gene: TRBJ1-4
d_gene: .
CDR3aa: CASSVVGAPNEKLFF
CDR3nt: TGTGCCAGCAGCGTAGTAGGGGCTCCGAATGAAAAACTGTTTTTT

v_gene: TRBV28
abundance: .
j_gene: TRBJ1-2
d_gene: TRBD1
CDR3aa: CASSFPSRDRGYGYTF
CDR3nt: TGTGCCAGCAGTTTCCCAAGCCGGGACAGGGGCTATGGCTACACCTTC

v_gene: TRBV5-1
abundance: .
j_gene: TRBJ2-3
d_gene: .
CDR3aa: CASSLEGRADTQYF
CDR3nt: TGCGCCAGCAGCTTGGAGGGCAGGGCAGATACGCAGTATTTT

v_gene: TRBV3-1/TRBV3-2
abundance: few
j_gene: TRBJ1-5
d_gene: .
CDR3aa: CASSRTVFNQPQHF
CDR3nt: TGTGCCAGCAGTCGGACAGTGTTCAATCAGCCCCAGCATTTT

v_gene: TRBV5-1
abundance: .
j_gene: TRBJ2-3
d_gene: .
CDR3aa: CASSPDRGFIEDTQYF
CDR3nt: TGCGCCAGCAGCCCAGATCGGGGGTTCATAGAAGATACGCAGTATTTT

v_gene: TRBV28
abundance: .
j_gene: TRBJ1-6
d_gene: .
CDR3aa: CASKKAGDSVNSPLHF
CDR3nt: TGTGCCAGCAAGAAAGCCGGGGACTCCGTAAATTCACCCCTCCACTTT

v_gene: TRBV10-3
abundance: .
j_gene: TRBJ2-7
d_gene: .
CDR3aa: CAISELTGYEQYF
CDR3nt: TGTGCCATCAGTGAGCTGACAGGTTACGAGCAGTACTTC

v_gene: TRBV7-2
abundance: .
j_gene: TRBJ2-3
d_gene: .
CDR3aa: CASSLAARNTDTQYF
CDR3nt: TGTGCCAGCAGCTTAGCGGCTAGAAACACAGATACGCAGTATTTT

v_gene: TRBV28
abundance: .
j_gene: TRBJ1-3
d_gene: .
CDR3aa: CASSLSGNTIYF
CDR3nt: TGTGCCAGCAGTCTCTCCGGAAACACCATATATTTT

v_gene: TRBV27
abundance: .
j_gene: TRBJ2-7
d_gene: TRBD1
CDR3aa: CASSSLGTGVYEQYF
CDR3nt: TGTGCCAGCAGTTCTCTCGGGACAGGGGTCTACGAGCAGTACTTC

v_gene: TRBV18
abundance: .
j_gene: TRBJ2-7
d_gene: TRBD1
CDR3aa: CASSPRGDRGYSYEQYF
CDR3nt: TGTGCCAGCTCACCGCGCGGGGACAGGGGGTATTCCTACGAGCAGTACTTC

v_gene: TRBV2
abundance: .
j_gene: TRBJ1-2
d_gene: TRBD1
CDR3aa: CASRTGQGTYTF
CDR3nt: TGTGCCAGCAGGACGGGACAGGGAACCTACACCTTC

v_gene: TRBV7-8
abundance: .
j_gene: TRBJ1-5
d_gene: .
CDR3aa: CASSSGGQNNQPQHF
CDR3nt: TGTGCCAGCAGCTCGGGGGGGCAGAACAATCAGCCCCAGCATTTT

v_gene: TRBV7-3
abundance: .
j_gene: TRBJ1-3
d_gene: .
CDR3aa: CASRSSGGNTIYF
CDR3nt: TGTGCCAGCAGATCTTCAGGAGGAAACACCATATATTTT

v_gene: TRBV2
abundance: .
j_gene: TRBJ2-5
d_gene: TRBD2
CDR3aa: CASRSSGAAETQYF
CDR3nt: TGTGCCAGCAGGTCTAGCGGTGCTGCAGAGACCCAGTACTTC

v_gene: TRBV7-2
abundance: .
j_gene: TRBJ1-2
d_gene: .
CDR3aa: CASSLALQTEGYTF
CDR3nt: TGTGCCAGCAGCTTAGCGCTCCAAACGGAGGGCTACACCTTC

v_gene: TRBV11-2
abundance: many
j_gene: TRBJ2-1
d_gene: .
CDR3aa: CASSLSGNEQFF
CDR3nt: TGTGCCAGCAGCTTGAGTGGCAATGAGCAGTTCTTC

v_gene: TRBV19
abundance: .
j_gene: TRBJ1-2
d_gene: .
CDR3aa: CASSIGGQNYGYTF
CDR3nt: TGTGCCAGTAGTATTGGAGGACAGAACTATGGCTACACCTTC

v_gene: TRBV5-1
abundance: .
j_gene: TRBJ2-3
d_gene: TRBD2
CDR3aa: CASFPGGGETDTQYF
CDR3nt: TGCGCCAGCTTCCCGGGGGGGGGCGAGACAGATACGCAGTATTTT

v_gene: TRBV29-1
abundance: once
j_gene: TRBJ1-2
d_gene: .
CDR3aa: CSAQGRANYGYTF
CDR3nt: TGCAGCGCACAGGGTAGGGCTAACTATGGCTACACCTTC

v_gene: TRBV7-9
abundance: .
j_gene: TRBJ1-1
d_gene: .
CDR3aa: CASSLGLSELNTEAFF
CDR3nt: TGTGCCAGCAGCTTAGGGTTGTCAGAATTGAACACTGAAGCTTTCTTT

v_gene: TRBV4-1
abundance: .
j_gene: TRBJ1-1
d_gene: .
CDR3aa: CASSHPDGTLGNTEAFF
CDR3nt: TGCGCCAGCAGCCATCCGGACGGGACACTTGGGAACACTGAAGCTTTCTTT

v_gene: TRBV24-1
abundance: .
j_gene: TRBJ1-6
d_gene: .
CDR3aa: CATSPTDGSYNSPLHF
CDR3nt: TGTGCCACCAGTCCCACAGACGGCTCCTATAATTCACCCCTCCACTTT

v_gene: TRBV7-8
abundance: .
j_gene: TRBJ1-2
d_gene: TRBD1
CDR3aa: CASSLAHRGEGYTF
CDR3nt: TGTGCCAGCAGCTTAGCGCACAGGGGAGAGGGCTACACCTTC

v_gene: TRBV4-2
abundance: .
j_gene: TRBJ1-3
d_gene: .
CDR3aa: CASSQSPSGNTIYF
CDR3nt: TGTGCCAGCAGCCAATCTCCCTCTGGAAACACCATATATTTT

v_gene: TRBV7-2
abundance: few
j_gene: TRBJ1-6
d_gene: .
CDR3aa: CASSSLQGNRSPLHF
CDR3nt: TGTGCCAGCAGCTCGCTACAGGGAAATCGGTCACCCCTCCACTTT